This T cell receptor (beta chain) was observed in a study of monozygotic twins with inflammatory bowel disease. TCRdb reprocessed the 5' RACE reads, keeping one entry per CDR3 protein, no DNA. Its table lists more than 350,000 distinct CDR3 sequences. Blood samples measuring about 2.5 ml were taken per donor. Per germline, CDR1 SQVTM and CDR2 ANQGSEA. The CDR3 is made up of 15 amino acids. A word on this clonotype: No antigen is known for it.

Points from the study as a whole: Patients with IBD had less TCRbeta diversity (inverse Simpson) than their healthy co-twins.

This receptor was obtained from a human donor with ulcerative colitis or Crohn's disease, or a healthy co-twin of an affected twin (not recorded which). V is TRBV29-1 and J is TRBJ2-1; absent DNA, TCRdb's TRBD2 call cannot be checked. Sequenced: blood. This CDR3 is CSVVPWAEDPREQFF.